Listed below are T cell receptor beta chains from one sample, sequenced in a study of graft-versus-host responses after intestinal transplantation. These receptors are not linked to any known antigen. This table comes from immunoSEQ multiplex PCR, and its TCRdb copy is limited to in-frame clones, with some not included. The table shows 25,000 or so clones, with more than 75% occurring only once. The material sequenced was unstimulated CD4+ T cells sorted from spleen or lymph node cells, taken before intestinal transplant. The origin of the receptors is a human donor who received an intestinal transplant. Each CDR3 is given with its conserved first and last residue. The order of the fields is D gene, clone size, J gene, V gene, CDR3 DNA, CDR3 protein. A D gene is named only where the DNA matches it firmly. Clone size is not always given. Where it is, it says once, few, many or a class for expanded clones.

>TRBD2|-|TRBJ2-1|TRBV7-9
TGTGCCAGCAGCTTAGGTAGCGGGGGGCCAAACAATGAGCAGTTCTTC
CASSLGSGGPNNEQFF
>-|once|TRBJ1-4|TRBV14
TGTGCCAGCAGCCAAGATCTCGGCAGGGCGGGCGAAAAACTGTTTTTT
CASSQDLGRAGEKLFF
>TRBD2|-|TRBJ2-1|TRBV6-5
TGTGCCAGCAGTTTCAGCGGGAGGGCGTTGAATGAGCAGTTCTTC
CASSFSGRALNEQFF
>-|-|TRBJ2-3|TRBV5-1
TGCGCCAGCAGCTTCCTACCACCCTGGGCAGATACGCAGTATTTT
CASSFLPPWADTQYF
>-|-|TRBJ2-3|TRBV5-5
TGTGCCAGCGGCCGGTACACAGATACGCAGTATTTT
CASGRYTDTQYF
>TRBD2|-|TRBJ2-1|TRBV19
TGTGCCAGTAGTTGGGGGACTAGCGGGAATATTGAGCAGTTCTTC
CASSWGTSGNIEQFF
>TRBD2|-|TRBJ2-1|TRBV5-4
TGTGCCAGCAGCTGGACTAGCGGGGGCTACAATGAGCAGTTCTTC
CASSWTSGGYNEQFF
>-|-|TRBJ2-2|TRBV5-4
TGTGCCAGCAACGAGGCGGCAGGGGCCTCCGGGGAGCTGTCTTTT
CASNEAAGASGELSF
>-|few|TRBJ2-1|TRBV2
TGTGCCAGCAGCGACAGTAGATCCTACAATGAGCAGTTCTTC
CASSDSRSYNEQFF
>-|-|TRBJ2-2|TRBV5-4
TGTGCCAGCAGCTTTCCCGGGGGCTCGAACACCGGGGAGCTGTTTTTT
CASSFPGGSNTGELFF
>-|-|TRBJ2-7|TRBV2
TGTGCCAGCAGCCCGGAATCCTACGAGCAGTACTTC
CASSPESYEQYF
>TRBD1|-|TRBJ1-5|TRBV11-2
TGTGCCAGCAGCCACCTAAGAGGACAGGGCCCCCAGCATTTT
CASSHLRGQGPQHF
>-|-|TRBJ2-5|TRBV10-3
TGTGCCATCAGTGGACAGCTTCAAGAGACCCAGTACTTC
CAISGQLQETQYF
>-|few|TRBJ1-2|TRBV19
TGTGCCAGTAGTATAGAGACAGCCCACTATGGCTACACCTTC
CASSIETAHYGYTF
>-|once|TRBJ2-2|TRBV19
TGTGCCAGTAGTATGGGCGGGTACACCGGGGAGCTGTTTTTT
CASSMGGYTGELFF
>-|-|TRBJ2-3|TRBV4-2
TGTGCCAGCAGCCAGGTGGACAGAGAGCCCACAGATACGCAGTATTTT
CASSQVDREPTDTQYF
>-|-|TRBJ1-1|TRBV25-1
TGTGCCAGCAGTAGGGGATCCACTGAAGCTTTCTTT
CASSRGSTEAFF
>-|-|TRBJ1-2|TRBV28
TGTGCCAGCAGGATCACAGGGAACTATGGCTACACCTTC
CASRITGNYGYTF
>TRBD1|-|TRBJ2-2|TRBV2
TGTGCCATCCCGACAGGGCCCACCGGGGAGCTGTTTTTT
CAIPTGPTGELFF
>TRBD2|once|TRBJ2-7|TRBV5-1
TGCGCCAGCAGCTTGCGAGCGGGAGGGCCGGGAGAGCAGTACTTC
CASSLRAGGPGEQYF
>-|-|TRBJ2-6|TRBV5-6
TGTGCCAGCAGCTTACGGGGGGCTGGGGCCTCTGGGGCCAACGTCCTGACTTTC
CASSLRGAGASGANVLTF
>TRBD1|-|TRBJ2-2|TRBV19
TGTGCCAGTAGTAGAGACAGGGCCACCGGGGAGCTGTTTTTT
CASSRDRATGELFF
>-|-|TRBJ1-1|TRBV14
TGTGCCAGCAGCCCTCAGATGAACACTGAAGCTTTCTTT
CASSPQMNTEAFF
>TRBD2|few|TRBJ2-7|TRBV5-4
TGTGCCAGCAGCATAGCGGGAGGGCAGCACGAGCAGTACTTC
CASSIAGGQHEQYF
>-|-|TRBJ1-1|TRBV9
TGTGCCAGCAGCGTAGAAGCGAACACTGAAGCTTTCTTT
CASSVEANTEAFF
>-|-|TRBJ1-1|TRBV20-1
TGCAGTGCTAGAGCAACTGAAGCTTTCTTT
CSARATEAFF
>-|-|TRBJ2-5|TRBV9
TGTGCCAGCAGCGTAGGGGAGTGGGAGACCCAGTACTTC
CASSVGEWETQYF
>-|-|TRBJ1-5|TRBV11-3
TGTGCCAGCGAGCCACCGAGCGGGGGGGAACAGCCCCAGCATTTT
CASEPPSGGEQPQHF
>-|few|TRBJ2-7|TRBV6-1
TGTGCCAGCAGCTTTGGGGGGGCGCGCACCTACGAGCAGTACTTC
CASSFGGARTYEQYF
>-|-|TRBJ2-1|TRBV25-1
TGTGCCATCGGTTCTTCCCAGGGGTACAATGAGCAGTTCTTC
CAIGSSQGYNEQFF
>TRBD2|-|TRBJ2-4|TRBV27
TGTGCCAGCAGTCGCGCCGGGACTAGCGTCCAAAACATTCAGTACTTC
CASSRAGTSVQNIQYF
>-|few|TRBJ2-5|TRBV5-1
TGCGCCAGCAGCTTGGAGCCGGGGGCGGGAGAGACCCAGTACTTC
CASSLEPGAGETQYF
>-|once|TRBJ1-4|TRBV12-1
TGTGCCAGCAGCTTTGGGAAAGGGGAGGGTGAAAAACTGTTTTTT
CASSFGKGEGEKLFF
>-|-|TRBJ1-5|TRBV28
TGTGCCAGCAGTTTTGAAAGAAGGGCCAATCAGCCCCAGCATTTT
CASSFERRANQPQHF
>-|few|TRBJ1-5|TRBV19
TGTGCCAGTAGTATAGATCGGGGCCAGCCCCAGCATTTT
CASSIDRGQPQHF
>-|-|TRBJ2-7|TRBV29-1
TGCAGCGTTGGAGGGCCCTCCTACGAGCAGTACTTC
CSVGGPSYEQYF
>-|-|TRBJ2-3|TRBV7-9
TGTGCCAGCAGCCTGCACAGGGCGCAACCCACAGATACGCAGTATTTT
CASSLHRAQPTDTQYF
>-|-|TRBJ1-6|TRBV5-4
TGTGCCAGCAGCTTGCTTGAGAATTCACCCCTCCACTTT
CASSLLENSPLHF
>TRBD1|-|TRBJ2-1|TRBV29-1
TGCAGCGTCGGAGACCTTAGACAGGGGGTTTATGAGCAGTTCTTC
CSVGDLRQGVYEQFF
>-|-|TRBJ2-5|TRBV10-1
TGCGCCAGCAGCTCCACAGGGTCCCCTTGGGGGACCCAGTACTTC
CASSSTGSPWGTQYF
>TRBD1|once|TRBJ1-2|TRBV11-1
TGTGCCAGCAGCATGGGACAGGCGAACCATAACTATGGCTACACCTTC
CASSMGQANHNYGYTF
>-|-|TRBJ1-6|TRBV27
TGTGCCAGCAGTTCCTCACAGAGCTCCTATAATTCACCCCTCCACTTT
CASSSSQSSYNSPLHF
>-|-|TRBJ2-7|TRBV7-9
TGTGCCAGCAGGGGGGTCCCCTCCTACGAGCAGTACTTC
CASRGVPSYEQYF
>-|few|TRBJ2-5|TRBV5-4
TGTGCCAGCAGCTTGGGGGCCCGTGAGACCCAGTACTTC
CASSLGARETQYF
>-|-|TRBJ1-1|TRBV6-6
TGTGCCAGCAGCCCTAGAGGGGTTTCAGGGTCTGAAGCTTTCTTT
CASSPRGVSGSEAFF
>TRBD2|-|TRBJ2-5|TRBV7-3
TGTGCCAGCAGCGCCTCTAGCGGGGGGGCCGTAGAGACCCAGTACTTC
CASSASSGGAVETQYF
>-|once|TRBJ2-1|TRBV7-6
TGTGCCAGCAGCTTAGGGGGACACTGGCGTTACAATGAGCAGTTCTTC
CASSLGGHWRYNEQFF
>-|-|TRBJ1-3|TRBV18
TGTGCCAGCTCACCACTCGGAGGGGACGCTACCTCTGGAAACACCATATATTTT
CASSPLGGDATSGNTIYF
>-|-|TRBJ2-3|TRBV5-4
TGTGCCAGCAGCTTGGTGCGGGACCGTTCACTGGATACGCAGTATTTT
CASSLVRDRSLDTQYF
>TRBD2|-|TRBJ2-3|TRBV10-3
TGTGCCATCAATAGTGGTAGCGGGGGGCCATACCCCTATACGCAGTATTTT
CAINSGSGGPYPYTQYF
>TRBD1|-|TRBJ2-1|TRBV19
TGTGCCAGTAGTATAGATCTGAGGACAGGGGGCAATAATGAGCAGTTCTTC
CASSIDLRTGGNNEQFF
>TRBD2|once|TRBJ2-7|TRBV29-1
TGCAGCGTTGGACGGGGGGCCTACGAGCAGTACTTC
CSVGRGAYEQYF
>-|-|TRBJ2-7|TRBV28
TGTGCCAGCAGTTTGAGTTCCTACGAGCAGTACTTC
CASSLSSYEQYF
>-|few|TRBJ1-2|TRBV27
TGTGCCAGTCTGACCTATGGCTACACCTTC
CASLTYGYTF
>-|-|TRBJ1-3|TRBV7-9
TGTGCCAGCAGCTTGGGGAACGGAAACACCATATATTTT
CASSLGNGNTIYF
>-|-|TRBJ1-3|TRBV5-1
TGCGCCAGCAGCTTGGACAGGGGAAACACCATATATTTT
CASSLDRGNTIYF
>-|-|TRBJ2-1|TRBV19
TGTGCCAGTAGTACGGGGGGCTATGAGCAGTTCTTC
CASSTGGYEQFF
>-|-|TRBJ2-3|TRBV9
TGTGCCAGCAGCGTAGGGGGGATGGATACGCAGTATTTT
CASSVGGMDTQYF
>-|-|TRBJ2-3|TRBV6-4
TGTGCCAGCAGTGGGAGGGCGGGAAGCACAGATACGCAGTATTTT
CASSGRAGSTDTQYF